This T cell receptor beta chain was captured by sequencing in a study of T cell responses to AZD1222 COVID-19 vaccine. For the study at large: Recipients boosted at about 4 weeks or about 12 weeks are pooled.

CDR3 size: 12 residues. Trimming removed 5 bases at V and 4 bases at J, with 9 bases between. Per the germline V gene, CDR1 is ENHRY and CDR2 is SYGVKD. TCRdb keeps only in-frame clones here, not all; method: immunoSEQ multiplex PCR. Of roughly 70,000 clones in the sample, roughly 85% were seen once. This clone has only a few counts. The chain carries TRBV10-3 and TRBJ2-7; D is undetermined. The receptor comes from an adult in good health. The sample consisted of peripheral blood, taken on day 0 of AZD1222 vaccination. CDR3 sequence (DNA): TGTGCCATCAGTACACTGCCGTACGAGCAGTACTTC. The encoded protein is CAISTLPYEQYF.